There are a few counts of the clone carrying this TCR beta chain. This sample was taken from a study of T cell repertoires in cytomegalovirus infection. Across the whole study: Through public TCR beta signatures, both CMV infection and matching HLA type were indicated.

The CDR3 runs to 12 residues. V lost 5 bases to trimming and J lost 2 bases, with 7 bases between them. CDR1 and CDR2 (germline): DFQATT, SNEGSKA (reference sequence). TCRdb reprocessed the reads via MiXCR and lists one record per CDR3 protein. Counted here are a few hundred thousand distinct CDR3 sequences, more than 8% occurring once; the ten biggest clones make up about 4.5%. Sequenced material: PBMCs. This clonotype originated in a human donor in good health (CMV status not recorded). Some clones in this sample may be carry-over from other donors' samples. The chain employs TRBV20-1 and TRBJ1-5; no clear D. The CDR3 loop is CSARQGNQPQHF. CDR3 coding DNA: TGCAGTGCTCGACAAGGCAATCAGCCCCAGCATTTT.